This T cell receptor (beta chain) was captured in a study of blood T cell repertoires in COVID-19. Study details: T cells, B-cell-depleted T cells, or PBMCs provided the cDNA or gDNA that served as material.

The J segment lost 11 bases and the V segment lost 5 bases, leaving 7 bases of the junction unmatched. Germline V gene sequence: CDR1 LNHDA, CDR2 SQIVND (reference sequence). This CDR3 contains 14 residues. Original methodology: Reference gene primer amplification in the assay estimated nucleated cell counts. TCRdb keeps only in-frame clones here, not all; method: immunoSEQ multiplex PCR. V, J and clone size reflect that table, while D and trimming were determined from the DNA. Of approximately 67,000 clones listed, 87% are singletons. J is TRBJ1-6 and V is TRBV19; 9 bases are a match to TRBD1. The clonotype originates from a woman over 75 with acute or convalescent COVID-19. Sequencing was carried out using peripheral blood. For the CDR3, the DNA is TGTGCCAGTAGTCCCGGGACAGGGTCCGCACCCCTCCACTTT. Translated: CASSPGTGSAPLHF. The entire variable domain, with the rest obtained from reference TRBV19 and TRBJ1-6, is as follows: DGGITQSPKYLFRKEGQNVTLSCEQNLNHDAMYWYRQDPGQGLRLIYYSQIVNDFQKGDIAEGYSVSREKKESFPLTVTSAQKNPTAFYLCASSPGTGSAPLHFGNGTRLTVT.